This TCR beta chain derives from a study of control samples from healthy donors and cancer patients. From germline, CDR1 is SEHNR and CDR2 FQNEAQ (reference sequence). The CDR3 is 15 amino acids. J lost 6 bases, V lost 3 bases, and 9 bases had no gene match. Method: immunoSEQ multiplex PCR; TCRdb's copy keeps in-frame clones and lacks some. Altogether some 4,000 clones are present, approximately 75% being singletons, with the ten largest covering 9% to 10%. The chain combines TRBV7-9 with TRBJ1-1, with 8 bases identical to TRBD1. The receptor was derived from a female donor with melanoma. The sample comprised formalin-fixed, paraffin-embedded tissue. CDR3 bases: TGTGCCAGCAGCTTCTCAGGGGGCCGAATGGCTGAAGCTTTCTTT. It codes for CASSFSGGRMAEAFF.